Each of the 19 T cell receptor beta chains below was sequenced from the same sample in a study of cytotoxic CD8 clonotypes in ibrutinib-treated CLL. Sequenced by immunoSEQ multiplex PCR; TCRdb stores in-frame clones only, minus some. Of roughly 150,000 clones listed, around 84% are singletons. The sample here was PBMCs, taken after 12 months of ibrutinib treatment. These receptors were collected from a human donor with chronic lymphocytic leukemia.

The V call is TRBV18, the J call TRBJ1-6; no definite D call. Looked up from germline, CDR1 is KGHSH and CDR2 is LQKENI. This CDR3 spans 13 amino acids. V dropped 3 bases and J dropped 8 bases, with 8 bases sitting between them. The CDR3 nucleotides are TGTGCCAGCTCACCGGCTACTGATTCACCCCTCCACTTT. Translation gives CASSPATDSPLHF.

This clone has a single count. CDR3 sequence: CASSRTVQPQHF. Here the CDR3 DNA reads TGTGCCAGCAGTCGTACAGTTCAGCCCCAGCATTTT. The chain carries TRBV28 and TRBJ1-5; D is ambiguous. Trimming pared 5 bases from V and 6 bases from J, leaving 8 bases between. This CDR3 has 12 residues. Germline loops: CDR1 MDHEN, CDR2 SYDVKM.

V is TRBV7-9 and J is TRBJ1-2; 8 nucleotides align to TRBD1. In germline, CDR1 is SEHNR, CDR2 FQNEAQ (reference sequence). Losses at the gene ends were 4 bases for V and 7 bases for J; bases not matched to a gene: 11. The CDR3 runs to 15 residues. The CDR3 region has the DNA TGTGCCAGCAGCTCCCCAACCAGGGGGCAGGTTGGCTACACCTTC. Its protein product is CASSSPTRGQVGYTF. The full variable domain, its missing parts supplied by reference TRBV7-9 and TRBJ1-2, is DTGVSQNPRHKITKRGQNVTFRCDPISEHNRLYWYRQTLGQGPEFLTYFQNEAQLEKSRLLSDRFSAERPKGSFSTLEIQRTEQGDSAMYLCASSSPTRGQVGYTFGSGTRLTVV.

This sequence joins TRBV5-1 and TRBJ1-2; no clear D gene. The CDR3 runs 14 residues. Trimming cost V 0 bases and J 6 bases, with 12 bases left between them. Germline assignment: CDR1 SGHRS and CDR2 YFSETQ. The CDR3 is CASSLAREYDGYTF. In DNA, the CDR3 is TGCGCCAGCAGCTTGGCCCGGGAATACGATGGCTACACCTTC.

J is TRBJ2-2 and V is TRBV27; no definite D call. The CDR3 contains 13 residues. Germline CDR1 reads MNHEY; CDR2 reads SMNVEV (reference sequence). Trimming pared 5 bases from V and 6 bases from J, leaving 10 bases between. CDR3 bases: TGTGCCAGCAGTCCCTTTGGGGCCGGGGAGCTGTTTTTT. Translating gives CASSPFGAGELFF.

In this sample, this clone turned up many times. This rearrangement joins TRBV7-9 to TRBJ1-6, with D unclear. Germline V gene data show CDR1 as SEHNR and CDR2 as FQNEAQ (reference sequence). V shed 5 bases and J shed 6 bases, with 8 bases lying between them. The CDR3 has 13 amino acids. The CDR3 DNA sequence: TGTGCCAGCAGCGGGATGGTTAATTCACCCCTCCACTTT. The encoded protein is CASSGMVNSPLHF.

J is TRBJ2-7 and V is TRBV27; 10 bases line up with TRBD2. Germline V CDR1 and CDR2: MNHEY, SMNVEV (reference sequence). Unmatched junction bases numbered 3, after V lost 2 bases and J lost 2 bases. The CDR3 runs to 15 residues. The CDR3 region is CASSLAAGGPYEQYF. The DNA for the CDR3 is TGTGCCAGCAGTTTAGCAGCGGGAGGGCCCTACGAGCAGTACTTC.

This chain connects TRBV7-6 to TRBJ1-2; D is unresolved. Germline V gives CDR1 SGHVS, CDR2 FNYEAQ. V lost 2 bases and J lost 8, with 21 bases in between. The CDR3 consists of 16 residues. The CDR3 reads CASSLPRKDTSDGYTF. In DNA, the CDR3 is TGTGCCAGCAGCTTACCGAGAAAAGACACTTCGGACGGCTACACCTTC.

The chain recombines TRBV18 with TRBJ1-6; 8 bases line up with TRBD1. Unmatched junction bases numbered 4, after V lost 2 bases and J lost 7 bases. CDR1 is KGHSH and CDR2 is LQKENI in the germline V gene. The CDR3 sequence is 15 residues long. CDR3 bases: TGTGCCAGCTCACCAGGGGGACAGGCGAATTCACCCCTCCACTTT. It translates to CASSPGGQANSPLHF.

The rearrangement joins TRBV18 to TRBJ2-1, with 13 bases fitting TRBD2. This CDR3 is 17 amino acids long. Looked up from germline, CDR1 is KGHSH and CDR2 is LQKENI. V lost 1 base, J lost 7 bases, and 7 bases stayed unmatched. The CDR3 reads CASSPLPGTSGVNEQFF. CDR3 DNA sequence: TGTGCCAGCTCACCACTACCCGGGACTAGCGGGGTTAATGAGCAGTTCTTC.

A single count supports this clone. The chain has TRBV28 and TRBJ1-6, with D maybe TRBD1 (6 bases). V was trimmed by 10 bases and J by 8 bases, leaving 15 bases between them. Germline assignment: CDR1 MDHEN and CDR2 SYDVKM. The CDR3 is 13 amino acids. CDR3 sequence (DNA): TGTGCCACCAAACCGGGACATGATTCACCCCTCCACTTT. It is translated as CATKPGHDSPLHF.

This clone was detected once. The chain links TRBV28 to TRBJ2-4; 14 nucleotides match TRBD2. This CDR3 spans 14 amino acids. V gave up 6 bases and J gave up 12 bases; unmatched junction bases: 7. From germline, CDR1 is MDHEN and CDR2 SYDVKM. The DNA for the CDR3 is TGTGCCAGCAGCGAGGGACTAGCGGGAGACAATCAGTACTTC. This codes for CASSEGLAGDNQYF.

The rearrangement links TRBV28 to TRBJ2-7; 8 bases align to TRBD2. Germline CDR1 and CDR2: MDHEN and SYDVKM. CDR3 length: 16 amino acids. The J segment lost 5 bases and the V segment lost 6 bases, leaving 15 bases of the junction unmatched. The CDR3 nucleotides read TGTGCCAGCAGCCCCCCGGGAGGGGGGGTTTGGGACGAGCAGTACTTC. Protein product: CASSPPGGGVWDEQYF.

The chain joins TRBV19 to TRBJ2-7; TRBD1 is a possible D gene (5 bases). Per the germline V gene, CDR1 is LNHDA and CDR2 is SQIVND (reference sequence). The CDR3 sequence is 16 residues long. The V end lost 6 bases, the J end lost 3 bases, and 21 bases lay between the germline ends. CDR3 bases: TGTGCCAGTAGCCGCAATCAGGGTGATGTGGGCTACGAGCAGTACTTC. The encoded protein is CASSRNQGDVGYEQYF.

In regard to this clone: Additional DNA sequences in this sample encode the identical CDR3. The chain uses TRBV4-3 and TRBJ2-3; a possible D gene is TRBD2 (6 bases). Germline CDR1 and CDR2: LGHNA and YSLEER. The CDR3 totals 15 residues. The ends were cut back, 1 base at V and 3 bases at J, with 11 bases in the middle. In DNA, the CDR3 is TGCGCCAGCAGCCAAGGGGGCGGGACGACAGATACGCAGTATTTT. This codes for CASSQGGGTTDTQYF.

The chain has TRBV7-8 and TRBJ1-2, with 9 bases identical to TRBD1. The CDR3 has 14 residues. V trimming: 5 bases; J trimming: 7 bases; junction bases outside the gene matches: 8. CDR1 is SGHVS, CDR2 FQNEAQ, per germline. The CDR3 spells CASSLQDRGAGYTF. The CDR3, as DNA: TGTGCCAGCAGCCTCCAGGACAGGGGTGCTGGCTACACCTTC.

V usage is TRBV5-5 and J usage is TRBJ1-5; D uncertain. CDR3 length: 15 amino acids. Germline V gene sequence: CDR1 SGHKS, CDR2 YYEKEE (reference sequence). The V and J ends lost 0 bases and 6 bases respectively, with 13 bases between them. In nucleotides, the CDR3 is TGTGCCAGCAGCTTGGTCGTCCGCTCCTCTCAGCCCCAGCATTTT. It is translated as CASSLVVRSSQPQHF. Supplemented by reference TRBV5-5 and TRBJ1-5, the full variable domain reads DAGVTQSPTHLIKTRGQQVTLRCSPISGHKSVSWYQQVLGQGPQFIFQYYEKEERGRGNFPDRFSARQFPNYSSELNVNALLLGDSALYLCASSLVVRSSQPQHFGDGTRLSIL.

In its sample, this clone was seen once. The genes are TRBV5-4 and TRBJ2-7, with 9 nucleotides matching TRBD2. With 0 bases clipped from V and 6 bases from J, the junction kept 13 bases outside the gene matches. CDR1 SGHNT and CDR2 YYREEE come from the germline V gene (reference sequence). The CDR3 is 17 amino acids. CDR3 in DNA: TGTGCCAGCAGCTTGGGGAATGCGGGAGGGCCTCTTGGCGAGCAGTACTTC. Amino acid sequence: CASSLGNAGGPLGEQYF. The full variable domain, rest sourced from reference TRBV5-4 and TRBJ2-7, is ETGVTQSPTHLIKTRGQQVTLRCSSQSGHNTVSWYQQALGQGPQFIFQYYREEENGRGNFPPRFSGLQFPNYSSELNVNALELDDSALYLCASSLGNAGGPLGEQYFGPGTRLTVT.

This chain joins TRBV7-3 and TRBJ1-6; D is unclear. CDR3 length: 13 amino acids. Per germline, CDR1 SGHTA and CDR2 FQGTGA. The ends were cut back, 2 bases at V and 9 bases at J, with 8 bases in the middle. The CDR3 sequence is CASSLAPGSPLHF. As DNA, the CDR3 is TGTGCCAGCAGCTTAGCGCCTGGTTCACCCCTCCACTTT.